Described below is a single TCR beta chain sequence and its context. Its antigen is still unknown. This record belongs to a study of CD4 T cells in relation to SARS-CoV-2 and coronaviruses. In the study overall: PBMCs were cultured with antigen for approximately nine days before TCR beta sequencing. Findings of the study overall: About 65% of donors had memory CD4+ clonotypes crossrecognizing SARS-CoV-2 and common cold coronavirus spike. Crossreactivity was assessed only for spike protein, not other viral proteins.

Clones were sequenced by immunoSEQ multiplex PCR, and TCRdb holds only the in-frame ones, with some missing. The sample contains 20,000 to 25,000 clones, about 80% of which appear only once. The CDR3 loop spans 13 amino acids. J lost 3 bases, V lost 9 bases, and 4 bases had no gene match. The germline gives CDR1 MDHEN, CDR2 SYDVKM. Before the COVID-19 pandemic, during about 2010-2019, CD4+ T cells were taken from unexposed donors. CD4+ T cells were isolated from the cells after nine to eleven days of culture. The receptor's source is a human donor in good health. J is TRBJ2-1 and V is TRBV28; 8 positions agree with TRBD2. The sample consisted of CD4+ T cells from PBMCs, cultured in vitro. CDR3 loop: CASKRGIYNEQFF. CDR3 coding DNA: TGTGCCAGTAAGCGGGGGATCTACAATGAGCAGTTCTTC.